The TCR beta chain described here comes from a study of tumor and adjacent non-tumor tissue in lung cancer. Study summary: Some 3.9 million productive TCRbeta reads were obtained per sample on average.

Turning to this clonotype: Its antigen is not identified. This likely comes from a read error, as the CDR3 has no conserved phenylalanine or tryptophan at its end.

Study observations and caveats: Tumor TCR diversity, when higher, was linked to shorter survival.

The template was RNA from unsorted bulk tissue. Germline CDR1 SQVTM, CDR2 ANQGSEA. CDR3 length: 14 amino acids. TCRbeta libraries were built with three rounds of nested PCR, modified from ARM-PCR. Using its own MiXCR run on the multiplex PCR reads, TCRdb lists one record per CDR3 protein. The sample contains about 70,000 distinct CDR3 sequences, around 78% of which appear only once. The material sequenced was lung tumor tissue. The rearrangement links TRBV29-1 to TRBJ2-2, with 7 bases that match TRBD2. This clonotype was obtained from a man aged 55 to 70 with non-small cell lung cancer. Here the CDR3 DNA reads TGCAGCCTTGAAAAGCGGGAGAACACCGGGGAGCTGTTTTGT. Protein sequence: CSLEKRENTGELFC.